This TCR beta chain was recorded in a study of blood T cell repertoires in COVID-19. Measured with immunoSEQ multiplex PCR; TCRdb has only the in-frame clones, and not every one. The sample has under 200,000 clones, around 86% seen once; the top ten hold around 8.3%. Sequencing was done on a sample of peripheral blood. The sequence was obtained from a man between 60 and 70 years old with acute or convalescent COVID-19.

The CDR3 nucleotides are TGTGCCAGCAGTTCGGGACTAGTAAATGAGCAGTTCTTC. Translating it yields CASSSGLVNEQFF. The V gene is TRBV6-5, the J gene TRBJ2-1; TRBD2 aligns across 8 bases. Germline V gives CDR1 MNHEY, CDR2 SVGAGI. This CDR3 comprises 13 residues. V was clipped by 4 bases and J by 7 bases; unmatched bases: 3.